The 4 T cell receptor beta chains given below trace back to one sample, sequenced in a study of beta chain features in type 1 diabetes. No cognate antigen is known for these TCRs. Points from the study as a whole: Shortening of TCRB CDR3s, moderate but significant, appeared in all four CD4+ subsets of Type 1 diabetes patients.

The whole isolated RNA underwent reverse transcription, so sequencing captured expressed TCRB transcripts. Profiling relied on immunoSEQ multiplex PCR, and the TCRdb table lists in-frame clones only, not all of them. The sample has 250,000 or so clones; roughly 14% are singletons. The sequenced sample was naive CD4+ T cells from blood. The receptors were sampled from a man under 40 with type 1 diabetes.

This chain connects TRBV7-9 to TRBJ1-2, with 11 bases aligning to TRBD1. After removal of 1 base from V and 7 bases from J, the junction contained 11 bases not matched to a gene. Germline V gives CDR1 SEHNR, CDR2 FQNEAQ (reference sequence). The CDR3 covers 17 residues. CDR3 DNA sequence: TGTGCCAGCAGCTTAGGGGTCTTGTTCGGACAGGGGGCTGGCTACACCTTC. This gives the protein CASSLGVLFGQGAGYTF.

The sample holds a few counts of this clone. V gene TRBV15 combines with J gene TRBJ2-1; TRBD2 agrees at 15 bases. CDR3 size: 16 residues. Germline-derived CDR1 and CDR2 are LNHNV and YYDKDF (reference sequence). With V trimmed by 1 base and J by 7 bases, 2 bases remained unmatched. This CDR3 is CATSRGGTSGGNEQFF. Here the CDR3 DNA reads TGTGCCACCAGCAGAGGAGGGACTAGCGGGGGGAATGAGCAGTTCTTC.

In its sample, this clone was seen a few times. The chain has TRBV9 and TRBJ2-2, with D maybe TRBD2 (6 bases). From germline, CDR1 is SGDLS and CDR2 YYNGEE. Trimming took off 6 bases at V and 3 bases at J, with 15 bases between the two ends. CDR3 length: 15 residues. The CDR3 loop reads CASTGGIRDTGELFF. The CDR3 DNA follows: TGTGCCAGCACTGGGGGGATTCGAGACACCGGGGAGCTGTTTTTT.

This clone was observed a few times. This chain joins TRBV14 and TRBJ1-2; possibly TRBD1 for D (5 bases). V lost 2 bases, J lost 3 bases, and 22 bases lay in between. The CDR3 contains 18 residues. The V gene's germline CDR1 is SGHDN and CDR2 FVKESK. The CDR3 nucleotides are TGTGCCAGCAGCCAAACAACCGGGAGTAAATTAGGGGACTATGGCTACACCTTC. It codes for CASSQTTGSKLGDYGYTF.